This T cell receptor beta chain derives from a study of CD8 T cells in ankylosing spondylitis. V was trimmed by 0 bases and J by 2 bases, leaving 2 bases between them. This CDR3 spans 12 amino acids. Germline V gene data show CDR1 as SNHLY and CDR2 as FYNNEI. Study conclusions and caveats: Reactive arthritis synovial fluid and blood previously showed some of these motif variants. From matched ankylosing spondylitis synovial fluid, disease-linked clones were reportedly recovered at significantly enriched levels.

TCRdb fed the 5' RACE reads into MiXCR, producing one record per CDR3 protein. The sample has roughly 200,000 distinct CDR3 sequences, roughly 25% seen once. This clonotype was seen ten or more times. What it recognizes is unknown. The gene calls are TRBV2 and TRBJ2-7; D not resolved. The TCR sequence derives from a male donor with ankylosing spondylitis or in good health (not recorded which). Sequenced sample: blood, either unsorted or a sorted T cell fraction (not recorded which). The DNA of the CDR3 is TGTGCCAGCAGTGAAGCCCCCTACGAGCAGTACTTC. This gives the protein CASSEAPYEQYF.